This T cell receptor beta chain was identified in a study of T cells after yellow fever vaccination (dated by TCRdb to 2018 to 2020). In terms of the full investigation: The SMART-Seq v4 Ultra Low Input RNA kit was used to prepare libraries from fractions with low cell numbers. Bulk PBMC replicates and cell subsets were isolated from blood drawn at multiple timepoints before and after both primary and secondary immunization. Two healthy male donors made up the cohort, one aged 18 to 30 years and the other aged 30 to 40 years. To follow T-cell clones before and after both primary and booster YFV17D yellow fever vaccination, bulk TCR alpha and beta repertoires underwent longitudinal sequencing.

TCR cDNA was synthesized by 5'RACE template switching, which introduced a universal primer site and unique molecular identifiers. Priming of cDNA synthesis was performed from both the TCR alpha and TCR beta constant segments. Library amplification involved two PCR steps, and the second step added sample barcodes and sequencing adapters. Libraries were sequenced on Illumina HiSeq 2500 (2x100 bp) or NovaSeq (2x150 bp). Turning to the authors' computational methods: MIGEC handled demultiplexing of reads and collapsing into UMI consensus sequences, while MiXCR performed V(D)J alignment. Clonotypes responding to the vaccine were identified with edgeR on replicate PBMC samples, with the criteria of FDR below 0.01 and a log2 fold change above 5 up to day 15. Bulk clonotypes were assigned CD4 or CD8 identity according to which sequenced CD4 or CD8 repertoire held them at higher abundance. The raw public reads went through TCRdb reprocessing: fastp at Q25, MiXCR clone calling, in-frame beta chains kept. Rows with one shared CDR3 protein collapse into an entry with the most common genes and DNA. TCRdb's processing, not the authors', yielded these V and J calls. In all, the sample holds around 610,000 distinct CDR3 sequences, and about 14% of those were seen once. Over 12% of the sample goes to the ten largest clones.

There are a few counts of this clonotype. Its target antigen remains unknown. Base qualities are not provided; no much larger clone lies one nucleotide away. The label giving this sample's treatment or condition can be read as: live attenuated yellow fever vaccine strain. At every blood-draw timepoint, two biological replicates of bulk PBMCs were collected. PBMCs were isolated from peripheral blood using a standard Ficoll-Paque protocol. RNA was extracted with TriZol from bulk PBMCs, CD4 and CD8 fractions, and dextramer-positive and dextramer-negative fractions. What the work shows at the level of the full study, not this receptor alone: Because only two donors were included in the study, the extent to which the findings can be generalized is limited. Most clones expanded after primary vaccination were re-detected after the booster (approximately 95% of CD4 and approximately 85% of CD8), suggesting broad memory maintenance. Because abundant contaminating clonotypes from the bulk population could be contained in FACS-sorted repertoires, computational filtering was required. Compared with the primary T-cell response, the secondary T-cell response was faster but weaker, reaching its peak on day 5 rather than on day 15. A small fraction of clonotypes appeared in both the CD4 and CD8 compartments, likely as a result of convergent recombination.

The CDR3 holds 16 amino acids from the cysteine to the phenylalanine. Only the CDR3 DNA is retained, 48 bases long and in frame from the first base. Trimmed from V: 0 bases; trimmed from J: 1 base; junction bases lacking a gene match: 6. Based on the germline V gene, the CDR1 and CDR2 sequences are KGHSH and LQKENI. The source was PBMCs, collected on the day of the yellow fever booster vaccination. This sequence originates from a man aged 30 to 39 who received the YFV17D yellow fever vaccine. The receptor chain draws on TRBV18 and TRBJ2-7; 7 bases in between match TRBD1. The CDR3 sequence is CASSPPYQGDSYEQYF. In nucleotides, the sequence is TGTGCCAGCTCACCACCTTATCAGGGGGATTCCTACGAGCAGTACTTC.